The present TCR beta chain was sequenced within a study of shared T cell receptors in the human thymus. The CDR3 spans 18 residues. Looked up from germline, CDR1 is LGHNA and CDR2 is YSLEER. J lost 0 bases, V lost 0 bases, and 8 bases had no gene match. Measured with immunoSEQ multiplex PCR; TCRdb has only the in-frame clones, and not every one. Of about 380,000 clones in the sample, approximately 95% were seen once. This sequence was found in a human donor. Sequencing input: thymocytes. The chain has TRBV4-3 and TRBJ2-1, with 7 bases identical to TRBD2. This chain's CDR3 is CASSQDFLAVSSYNEQFF. The CDR3 bases are TGCGCCAGCAGCCAAGATTTCCTAGCGGTAAGCTCCTACAATGAGCAGTTCTTC.